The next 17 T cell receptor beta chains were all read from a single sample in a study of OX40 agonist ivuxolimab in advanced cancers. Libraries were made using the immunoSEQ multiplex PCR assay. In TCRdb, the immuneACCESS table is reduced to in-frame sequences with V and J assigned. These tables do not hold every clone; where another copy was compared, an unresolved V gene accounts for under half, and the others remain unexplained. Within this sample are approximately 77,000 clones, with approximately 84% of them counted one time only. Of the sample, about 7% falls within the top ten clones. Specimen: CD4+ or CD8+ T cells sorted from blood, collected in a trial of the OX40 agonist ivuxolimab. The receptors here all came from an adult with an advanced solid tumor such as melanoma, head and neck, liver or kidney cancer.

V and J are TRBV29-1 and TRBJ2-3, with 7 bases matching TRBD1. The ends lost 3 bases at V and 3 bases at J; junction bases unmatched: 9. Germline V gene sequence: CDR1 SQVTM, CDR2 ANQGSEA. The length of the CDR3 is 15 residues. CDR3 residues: CSVDAPGGGTDTQYF. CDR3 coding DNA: TGCAGCGTTGACGCGCCAGGGGGTGGTACAGATACGCAGTATTTT.

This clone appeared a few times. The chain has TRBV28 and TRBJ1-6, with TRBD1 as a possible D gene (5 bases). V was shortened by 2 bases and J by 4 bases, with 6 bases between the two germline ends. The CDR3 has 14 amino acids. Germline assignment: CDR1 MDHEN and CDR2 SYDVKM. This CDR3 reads CASSLRQYNSPLHF. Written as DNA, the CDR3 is TGTGCCAGCAGTTTAAGACAGTATAATTCACCCCTCCACTTT.

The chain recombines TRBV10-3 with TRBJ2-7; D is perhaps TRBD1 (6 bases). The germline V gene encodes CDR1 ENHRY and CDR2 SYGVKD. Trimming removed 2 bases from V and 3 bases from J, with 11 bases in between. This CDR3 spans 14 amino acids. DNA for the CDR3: TGTGCCATCAGTGAGGGACAGAGGAGCTACGAGCAGTACTTC. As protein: CAISEGQRSYEQYF.

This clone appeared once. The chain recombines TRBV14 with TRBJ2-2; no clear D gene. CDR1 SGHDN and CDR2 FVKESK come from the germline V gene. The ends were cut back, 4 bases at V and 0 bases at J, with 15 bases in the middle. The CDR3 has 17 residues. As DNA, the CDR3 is TGTGCCAGCAGCCTAACGACTTTCTTCGCGAACACCGGGGAGCTGTTTTTT. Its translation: CASSLTTFFANTGELFF. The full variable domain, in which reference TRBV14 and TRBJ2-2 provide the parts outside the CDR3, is EAGVTQFPSHSVIEKGQTVTLRCDPISGHDNLYWYRRVMGKEIKFLLHFVKESKQDESGMPNNRFLAERTGGTYSTLKVQPAELEDSGVYFCASSLTTFFANTGELFFGEGSRLTVL.

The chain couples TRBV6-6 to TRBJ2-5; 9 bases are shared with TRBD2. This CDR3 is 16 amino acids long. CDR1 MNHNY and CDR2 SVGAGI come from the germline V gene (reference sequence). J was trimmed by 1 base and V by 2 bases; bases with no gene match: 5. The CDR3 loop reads CASSYASAGGQETQYF. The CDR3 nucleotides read TGTGCCAGCAGTTACGCCTCAGCGGGGGGCCAAGAGACCCAGTACTTC.

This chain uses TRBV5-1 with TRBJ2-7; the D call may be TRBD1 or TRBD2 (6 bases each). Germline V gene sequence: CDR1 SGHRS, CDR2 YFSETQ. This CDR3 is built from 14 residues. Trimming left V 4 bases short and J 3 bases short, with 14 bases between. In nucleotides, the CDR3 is TGCGCCAGCAGCATTACGGGGGCCTTCTACGAGCAGTACTTC. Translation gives CASSITGAFYEQYF.

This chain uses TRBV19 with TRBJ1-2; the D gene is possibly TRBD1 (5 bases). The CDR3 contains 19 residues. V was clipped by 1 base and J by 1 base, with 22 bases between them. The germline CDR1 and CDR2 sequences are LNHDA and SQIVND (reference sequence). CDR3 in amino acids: CASSIVAGLAGNNNYGYTF. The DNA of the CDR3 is TGTGCCAGTAGTATAGTAGCAGGGCTGGCGGGGAACAATAACTATGGCTACACCTTC.

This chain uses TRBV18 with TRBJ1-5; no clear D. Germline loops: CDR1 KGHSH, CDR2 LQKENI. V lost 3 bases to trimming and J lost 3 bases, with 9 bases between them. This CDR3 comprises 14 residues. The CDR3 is CASSPQNANQPQHF. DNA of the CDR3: TGTGCCAGCTCACCCCAGAATGCCAATCAGCCCCAGCATTTT. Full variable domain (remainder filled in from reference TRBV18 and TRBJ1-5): NAGVMQNPRHLVRRRGQEARLRCSPMKGHSHVYWYRQLPEEGLKFMVYLQKENIIDESGMPKERFSAEFPKEGPSILRIQQVVRGDSAAYFCASSPQNANQPQHFGDGTRLSIL.

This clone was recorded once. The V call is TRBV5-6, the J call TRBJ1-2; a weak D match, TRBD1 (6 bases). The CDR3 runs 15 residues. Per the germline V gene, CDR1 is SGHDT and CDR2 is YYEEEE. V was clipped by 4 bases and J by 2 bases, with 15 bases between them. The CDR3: CASSPWGGGNYGYTF. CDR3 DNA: TGTGCCAGCAGCCCCTGGGGGGGCGGAAACTATGGCTACACCTTC.

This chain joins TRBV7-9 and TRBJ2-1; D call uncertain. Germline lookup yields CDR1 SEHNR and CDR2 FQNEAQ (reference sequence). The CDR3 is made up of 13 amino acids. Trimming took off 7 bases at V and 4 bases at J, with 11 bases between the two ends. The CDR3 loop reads CASISRNYNEQFF. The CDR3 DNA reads TGTGCCAGCATCAGTAGAAATTACAATGAGCAGTTCTTC.

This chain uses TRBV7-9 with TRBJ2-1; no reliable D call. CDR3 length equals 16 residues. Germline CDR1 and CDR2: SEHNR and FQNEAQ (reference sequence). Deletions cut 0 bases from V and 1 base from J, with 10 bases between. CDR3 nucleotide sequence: TGTGCCAGCAGCTTAGCTGGAGCGTCGTCCTACAATGAGCAGTTCTTC. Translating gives CASSLAGASSYNEQFF.

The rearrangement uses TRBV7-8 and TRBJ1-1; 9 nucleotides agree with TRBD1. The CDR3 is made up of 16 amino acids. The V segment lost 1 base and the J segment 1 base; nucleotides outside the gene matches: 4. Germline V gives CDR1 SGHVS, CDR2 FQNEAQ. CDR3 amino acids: CASSLVPGQGNTEAFF. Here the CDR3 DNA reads TGTGCCAGCAGCTTAGTCCCGGGACAGGGGAACACTGAAGCTTTCTTT. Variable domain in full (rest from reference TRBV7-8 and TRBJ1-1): GAGVSQSPRYKVAKRGQDVALRCDPISGHVSLFWYQQALGQGPEFLTYFQNEAQLDKSGLPSDRFFAERPEGSVSTLKIQRTQQEDSAVYLCASSLVPGQGNTEAFFGQGTRLTVV.

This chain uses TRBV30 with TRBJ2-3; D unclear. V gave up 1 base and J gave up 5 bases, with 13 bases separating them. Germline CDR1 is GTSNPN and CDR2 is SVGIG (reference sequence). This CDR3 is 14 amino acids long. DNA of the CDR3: TGTGCCTGGAGTGCTCCCCCCCGGCGAGATACGCAGTATTTT. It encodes CAWSAPPRRDTQYF.

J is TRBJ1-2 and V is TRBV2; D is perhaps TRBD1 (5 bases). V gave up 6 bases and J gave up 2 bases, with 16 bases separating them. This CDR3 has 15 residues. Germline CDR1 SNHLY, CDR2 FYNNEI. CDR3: CASRGLGTENYGYTF. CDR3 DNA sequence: TGTGCCAGCAGGGGCCTAGGGACGGAGAACTATGGCTACACCTTC.

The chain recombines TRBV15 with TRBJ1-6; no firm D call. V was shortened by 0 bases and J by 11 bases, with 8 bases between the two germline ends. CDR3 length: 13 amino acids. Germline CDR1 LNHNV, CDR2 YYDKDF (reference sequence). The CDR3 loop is CATSRDTRAPLHF. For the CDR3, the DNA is TGTGCCACCAGCAGAGATACACGGGCACCCCTCCACTTT.

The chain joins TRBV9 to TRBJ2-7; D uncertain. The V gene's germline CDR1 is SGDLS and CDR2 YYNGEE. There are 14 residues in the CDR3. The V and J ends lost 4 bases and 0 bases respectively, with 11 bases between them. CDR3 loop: CASSPSGYSYEQYF. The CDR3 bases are TGTGCCAGCAGCCCCTCAGGATACTCCTACGAGCAGTACTTC.

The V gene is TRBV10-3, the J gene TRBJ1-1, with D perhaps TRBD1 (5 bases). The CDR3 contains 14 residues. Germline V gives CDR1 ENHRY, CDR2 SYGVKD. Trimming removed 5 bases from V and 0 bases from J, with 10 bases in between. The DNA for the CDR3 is TGTGCCATCAGTAGACAGAACATGAACACTGAAGCTTTCTTT. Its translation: CAISRQNMNTEAFF.